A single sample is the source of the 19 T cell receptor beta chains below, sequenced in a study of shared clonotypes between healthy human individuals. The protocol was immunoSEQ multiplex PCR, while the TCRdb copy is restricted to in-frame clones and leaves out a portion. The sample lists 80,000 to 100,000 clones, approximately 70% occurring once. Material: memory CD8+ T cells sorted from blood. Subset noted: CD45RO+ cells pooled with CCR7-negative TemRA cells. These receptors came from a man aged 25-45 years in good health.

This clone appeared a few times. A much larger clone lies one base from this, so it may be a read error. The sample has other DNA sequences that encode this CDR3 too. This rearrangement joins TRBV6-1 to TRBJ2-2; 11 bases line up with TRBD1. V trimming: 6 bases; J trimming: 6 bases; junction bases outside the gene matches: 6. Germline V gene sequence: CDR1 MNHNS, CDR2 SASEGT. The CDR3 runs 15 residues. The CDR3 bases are TGTGCCAGCAGCCGGGACAGGGGGGGGGCCGGGGAGCTGTTTTTT. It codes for CASSRDRGGAGELFF.

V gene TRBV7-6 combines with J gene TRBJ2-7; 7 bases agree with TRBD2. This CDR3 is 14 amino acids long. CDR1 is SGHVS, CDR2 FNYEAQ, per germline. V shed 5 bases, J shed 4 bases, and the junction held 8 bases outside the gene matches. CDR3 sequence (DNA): TGTGCCAGCAGCCCCCTGGGGGGAGGGTACGAGCAGTACTTC. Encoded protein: CASSPLGGGYEQYF.

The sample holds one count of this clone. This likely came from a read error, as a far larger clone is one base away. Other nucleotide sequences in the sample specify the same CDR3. CDR3 in amino acids: CASSQGLGGDIQYF. CDR3 coding DNA: TGCGCCAGCAGCCAGGGGCTGGGGGGGGACATTCAGTACTTC. The chain employs TRBV7-9 and TRBJ2-4; TRBD2 might be the D (7 bases). The CDR3 covers 14 residues. Looked up from germline, CDR1 is SEHNR and CDR2 is FQNEAQ (reference sequence).

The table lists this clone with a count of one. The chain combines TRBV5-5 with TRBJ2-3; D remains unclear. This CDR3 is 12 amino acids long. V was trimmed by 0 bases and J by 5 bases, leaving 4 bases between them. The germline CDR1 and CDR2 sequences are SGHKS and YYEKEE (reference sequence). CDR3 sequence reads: CASSLGRDTQYF. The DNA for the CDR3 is TGTGCCAGCAGCTTGGGGAGAGATACGCAGTATTTT.

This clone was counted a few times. The CDR3 loop is CASNPIGIAYEQYF. The DNA of the CDR3 is TGTGCCAGCAATCCGATCGGCATAGCCTACGAGCAGTACTTC. The chain is built from TRBV28 and TRBJ2-7; unclear D gene. The germline V and J ends were trimmed by 7 bases and 2 bases, with 15 bases remaining between them. The CDR3 is 14 residues long. Germline CDR1 and CDR2: MDHEN and SYDVKM.

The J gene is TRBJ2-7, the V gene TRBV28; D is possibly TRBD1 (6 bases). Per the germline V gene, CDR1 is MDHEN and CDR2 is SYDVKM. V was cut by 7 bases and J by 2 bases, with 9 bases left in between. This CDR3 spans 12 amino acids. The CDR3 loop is CASTGTTYEQYF. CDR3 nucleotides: TGTGCCAGCACCGGGACAACCTACGAGCAGTACTTC. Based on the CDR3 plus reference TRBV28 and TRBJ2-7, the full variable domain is DVKVTQSSRYLVKRTGEKVFLECVQDMDHENMFWYRQDPGLGLRLIYFSYDVKMKEKGDIPEGYSVSREKKERFSLILESASTNQTSMYLCASTGTTYEQYFGPGTRLTVT.

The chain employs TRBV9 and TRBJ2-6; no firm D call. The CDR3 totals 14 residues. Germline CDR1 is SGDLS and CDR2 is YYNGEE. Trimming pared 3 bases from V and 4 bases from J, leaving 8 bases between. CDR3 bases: TGTGCCAGCAGCGGAAGTTCGGGGGCCAACGTCCTGACTTTC. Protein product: CASSGSSGANVLTF. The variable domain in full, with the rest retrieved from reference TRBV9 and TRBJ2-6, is DSGVTQTPKHLITATGQRVTLRCSPRSGDLSVYWYQQSLDQGLQFLIQYYNGEERAKGNILERFSAQQFPDLHSELNLSSLELGDSALYFCASSGSSGANVLTFGAGSRLTVL.

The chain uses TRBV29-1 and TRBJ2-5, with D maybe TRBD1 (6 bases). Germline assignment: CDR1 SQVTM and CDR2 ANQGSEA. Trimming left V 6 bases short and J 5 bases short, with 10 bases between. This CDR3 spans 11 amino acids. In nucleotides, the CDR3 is TGCAGCGTACTAAGGGGGGAGACCCAGTACTTC. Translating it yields CSVLRGETQYF.

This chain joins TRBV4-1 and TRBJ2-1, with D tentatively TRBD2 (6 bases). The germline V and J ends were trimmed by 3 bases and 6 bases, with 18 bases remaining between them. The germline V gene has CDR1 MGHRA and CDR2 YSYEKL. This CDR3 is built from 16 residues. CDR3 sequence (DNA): TGCGCCAGCAGCCAGACGGCGGGGCGACCTTTCAATGAGCAGTTCTTC. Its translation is CASSQTAGRPFNEQFF.

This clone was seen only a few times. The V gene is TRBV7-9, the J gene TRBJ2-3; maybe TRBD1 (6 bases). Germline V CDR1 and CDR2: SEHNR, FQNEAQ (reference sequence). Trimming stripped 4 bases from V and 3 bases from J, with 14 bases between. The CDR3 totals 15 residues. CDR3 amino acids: CASSSIRDTTDTQYF. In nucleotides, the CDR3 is TGTGCCAGCAGCTCAATCCGGGACACAACAGATACGCAGTATTTT.

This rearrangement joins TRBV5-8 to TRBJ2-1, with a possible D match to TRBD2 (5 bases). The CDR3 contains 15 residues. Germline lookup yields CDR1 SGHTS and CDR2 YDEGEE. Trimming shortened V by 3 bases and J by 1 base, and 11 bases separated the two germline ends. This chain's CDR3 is CASSSEESSYNEQFF. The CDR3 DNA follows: TGTGCCAGCAGCTCGGAGGAGAGTTCCTACAATGAGCAGTTCTTC.

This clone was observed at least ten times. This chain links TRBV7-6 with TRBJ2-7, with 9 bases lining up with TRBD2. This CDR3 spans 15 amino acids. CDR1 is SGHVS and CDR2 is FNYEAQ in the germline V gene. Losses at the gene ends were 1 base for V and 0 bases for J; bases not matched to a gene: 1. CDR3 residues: CASSLGSGSSYEQYF. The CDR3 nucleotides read TGTGCCAGCAGCTTAGGTAGCGGGAGCTCCTACGAGCAGTACTTC.

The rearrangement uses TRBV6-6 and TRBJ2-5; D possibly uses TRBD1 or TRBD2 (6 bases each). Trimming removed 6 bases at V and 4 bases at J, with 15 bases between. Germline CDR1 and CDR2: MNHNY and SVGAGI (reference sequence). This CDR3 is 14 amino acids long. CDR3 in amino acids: CASSNGGRIETQYF. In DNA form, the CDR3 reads TGTGCCAGCAGCAATGGGGGGCGGATAGAGACCCAGTACTTC.

This CDR3 reads CASSRNRGEDGYTF. The CDR3 coding sequence is TGTGCCAGCAGCCGCAACCGGGGGGAAGATGGCTACACCTTC. V and J are TRBV7-6 and TRBJ1-2, with a possible D match to TRBD1 (5 bases). Germline lookup yields CDR1 SGHVS and CDR2 FNYEAQ. Trimming pared 5 bases from V and 6 bases from J, leaving 16 bases between. The CDR3 has 14 residues.

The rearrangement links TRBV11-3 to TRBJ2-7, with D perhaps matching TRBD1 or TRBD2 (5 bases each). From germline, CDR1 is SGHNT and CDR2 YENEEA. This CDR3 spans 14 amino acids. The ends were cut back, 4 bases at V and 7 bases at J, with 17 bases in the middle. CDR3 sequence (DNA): TGTGCCAGCAGCTCCGAGCGGTGGGGCAGGGAGCAGTACTTC. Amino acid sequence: CASSSERWGREQYF.

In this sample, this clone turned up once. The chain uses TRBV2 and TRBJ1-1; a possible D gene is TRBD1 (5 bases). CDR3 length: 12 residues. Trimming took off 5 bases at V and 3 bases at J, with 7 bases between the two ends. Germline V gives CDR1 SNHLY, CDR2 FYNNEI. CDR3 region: CASSQGYTEAFF. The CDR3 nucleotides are TGTGCCAGCAGTCAGGGTTACACTGAAGCTTTCTTT.

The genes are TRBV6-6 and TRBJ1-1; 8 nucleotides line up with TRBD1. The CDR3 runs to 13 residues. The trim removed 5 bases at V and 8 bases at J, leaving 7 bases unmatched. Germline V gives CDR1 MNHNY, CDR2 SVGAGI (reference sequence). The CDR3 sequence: CASSRAGGPEAFF. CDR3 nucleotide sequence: TGTGCCAGCAGTAGAGCAGGGGGCCCCGAAGCTTTCTTT.

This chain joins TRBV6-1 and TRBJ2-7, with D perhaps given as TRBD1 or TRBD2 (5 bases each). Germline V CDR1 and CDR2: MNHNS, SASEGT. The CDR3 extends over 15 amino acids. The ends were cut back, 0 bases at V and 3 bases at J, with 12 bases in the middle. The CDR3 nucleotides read TGTGCCAGCAGTGAAGCGCTTCGAGGGGTCTACGAGCAGTACTTC. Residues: CASSEALRGVYEQYF.

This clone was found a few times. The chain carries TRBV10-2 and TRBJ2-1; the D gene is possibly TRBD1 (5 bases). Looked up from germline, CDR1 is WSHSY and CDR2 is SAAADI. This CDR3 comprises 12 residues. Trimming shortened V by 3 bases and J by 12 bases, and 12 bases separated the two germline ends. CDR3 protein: CASSEGYQGQFF. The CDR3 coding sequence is TGCGCCAGCAGTGAAGGCTACCAGGGGCAGTTCTTC.